These 18 T cell receptor beta chains were all obtained from the same sample, sequenced in a study of early T cells in non-severe SARS-CoV-2 infection. TCRdb reanalysed the 5' RACE reads using MiXCR and keeps one entry per CDR3 protein. The table has approximately 65,000 distinct CDR3 sequences, around 13% seen once. The sample taken for sequencing was whole blood. The receptors were sampled from an adult who was a healthcare worker with PCR-confirmed SARS-CoV-2 infection or an uninfected control (not recorded which).

V usage is TRBV3-1 and J usage is TRBJ2-6, with 7 bases lining up with TRBD1. V lost 0 bases to trimming and J lost 0 bases; unmatched junction nucleotides: 5. In germline, CDR1 is LGHDT, CDR2 YNNKEL (reference sequence). This CDR3 has 18 amino acids. The CDR3 protein is CASSQERGQTSGANVLTF. The CDR3, as DNA: TGTGCCAGCAGCCAAGAACGGGGACAGACCTCTGGGGCCAACGTCCTGACTTTC.

V usage is TRBV29-1 and J usage is TRBJ2-3, with D possibly matching TRBD2 (5 bases). The germline V gene encodes CDR1 SQVTM and CDR2 ANQGSEA. This CDR3 has 14 amino acids. Between the trimmed V and J ends, which lost 0 bases and 3 bases, there was a span of 10 bases. CDR3 residues: CSVEDRRETDTQYF. DNA for the CDR3: TGCAGCGTTGAAGATCGCCGGGAAACAGATACGCAGTATTTT.

The J gene is TRBJ1-2, the V gene TRBV7-2; 9 bases are a match to TRBD1. The V segment lost 1 base and the J segment 7 bases; nucleotides outside the gene matches: 4. The CDR3 runs 14 residues. The germline V gene encodes CDR1 SGHTA and CDR2 FQGNSA. This chain's CDR3 is CASSLGDRDRGYTF. The CDR3 DNA is TGTGCCAGCAGCTTAGGGGACAGGGATCGTGGCTACACCTTC. The complete variable domain, with remaining parts taken from reference TRBV7-2 and TRBJ1-2, reads GAGVSQSPSNKVTEKGKDVELRCDPISGHTALYWYRQSLGQGLEFLIYFQGNSAPDKSGLPSDRFSAERTGGSVSTLTIQRTQQEDSAVYLCASSLGDRDRGYTFGSGTRLTVV.

This clonotype was counted a few times. This chain links TRBV9 with TRBJ2-1; 8 positions match TRBD1. CDR1 SGDLS and CDR2 YYNGEE come from the germline V gene. The CDR3 contains 15 residues. J gave up 4 bases and V 0 bases, and 3 bases lay outside the gene matches. CDR3 bases: TGTGCCAGCAGCGTAGGTGACAGGGGTTACAATGAGCAGTTCTTC. It yields the protein CASSVGDRGYNEQFF.

This clonotype has just a few counts. V usage is TRBV6-2 or TRBV6-3 and J usage is TRBJ2-3; TRBD2 aligns across 12 bases. Germline V gives CDR1 MNHEY, CDR2 SVGEGT. This CDR3 spans 18 amino acids. Germline trimming cut 4 bases from V and 1 base from J; bases unmatched to any gene: 9. CDR3 in amino acids: CASSSPGLAGFGTDTQYF. CDR3 sequence (DNA): TGTGCCAGCAGTTCCCCTGGACTAGCGGGGTTCGGCACAGATACGCAGTATTTT.

This clonotype was seen at least ten times. The V call is TRBV6-1, the J call TRBJ2-1, with D unresolved. The V gene lost 5 bases and the J gene lost 0 bases, with 11 bases spanning the gap. This CDR3 has 15 amino acids. Germline assignment: CDR1 MNHNS and CDR2 SASEGT. Written as DNA, the CDR3 is TGTGCCAGCAGTTCCCTCCCGAGCTCCTACAATGAGCAGTTCTTC. Its protein product is CASSSLPSSYNEQFF.

This clonotype has only a few counts. This chain links TRBV5-1 with TRBJ2-6; D perhaps matches TRBD2 (7 bases). The CDR3 is 15 residues long. From germline, CDR1 is SGHRS and CDR2 YFSETQ. Trimming stripped 4 bases from V and 11 bases from J, with 19 bases between. The CDR3 bases are TGCGCCAGCAGCGGGGACACCGGGGGGCCCCACGTCCTGACTTTC. Translated: CASSGDTGGPHVLTF.

J is TRBJ2-2 and V is TRBV7-9; D ambiguous. The germline gives CDR1 SEHNR, CDR2 FQNEAQ (reference sequence). The V end lost 5 bases, the J end lost 6 bases, and 13 bases lay between the germline ends. CDR3 length equals 14 residues. The CDR3 nucleotides read TGTGCCAGCAGCGCCCAGGCTCGGTCCGGGGAGCTGTTTTTT. This sequence encodes CASSAQARSGELFF. Variable domain in full (rest from reference TRBV7-9 and TRBJ2-2): DTGVSQNPRHKITKRGQNVTFRCDPISEHNRLYWYRQTLGQGPEFLTYFQNEAQLEKSRLLSDRFSAERPKGSFSTLEIQRTEQGDSAMYLCASSAQARSGELFFGEGSRLTVL.

The chain joins TRBV5-6 to TRBJ2-2, with D uncertain. The CDR3 contains 12 residues. V lost 6 bases to trimming and J lost 4 bases, with 7 bases between them. Looked up from germline, CDR1 is SGHDT and CDR2 is YYEEEE. The CDR3 DNA is TGTGCCAGCAAGAAGGTCACCGGGGAGCTGTTTTTT. Protein: CASKKVTGELFF. The whole variable domain, filled in from reference TRBV5-6 and TRBJ2-2, reads DAGVTQSPTHLIKTRGQQVTLRCSPKSGHDTVSWYQQALGQGPQFIFQYYEEEERQRGNFPDRFSGHQFPNYSSELNVNALLLGDSALYLCASKKVTGELFFGEGSRLTVL.

This clonotype was seen ten or more times. The chain has TRBV5-1 and TRBJ2-6; D is unclear. The CDR3 extends over 16 amino acids. The germline CDR1 and CDR2 sequences are SGHRS and YFSETQ. The V end was cut by 0 bases, the J end by 0 bases, with 7 bases between. The CDR3 is CASSLGPPSGANVLTF. The CDR3 nucleotides read TGCGCCAGCAGCTTGGGGCCTCCCTCTGGGGCCAACGTCCTGACTTTC.

This clonotype came up many times. This sequence joins TRBV2 and TRBJ1-6, with D hard to call. V was cut by 6 bases and J by 8 bases, with 11 bases left in between. Germline V gene sequence: CDR1 SNHLY, CDR2 FYNNEI. The CDR3 is 13 residues long. The CDR3 protein is CASSALQDSPLHF. The CDR3 DNA is TGTGCCAGCAGCGCCCTCCAGGATTCACCCCTCCACTTT.

This clonotype appeared a few times. The chain uses TRBV5-1 and TRBJ2-1; D gene unclear. Germline V gene sequence: CDR1 SGHRS, CDR2 YFSETQ. Trimming shortened V by 2 bases and J by 3 bases, and 6 bases separated the two germline ends. CDR3 size: 13 residues. CDR3 in DNA: TGCGCCAGCAGCTTAGACATCTACAATGAGCAGTTCTTC. Its protein product is CASSLDIYNEQFF.

The rearrangement links TRBV5-1 to TRBJ2-1; D is perhaps TRBD2 (6 bases). CDR3 length: 13 residues. With 7 bases removed from V and 5 bases from J, the gap between germline ends came to 13 bases. Germline CDR1 and CDR2: SGHRS and YFSETQ. The CDR3 spells CASFSPSDNEQFF. The CDR3 nucleotides read TGCGCCAGCTTCTCCCCTAGCGACAATGAGCAGTTCTTC.

The V and J genes are TRBV7-3 and TRBJ2-1, with 13 bases fitting TRBD2. CDR1 and CDR2 (germline): SGHTA, FQGTGA. J lost 6 bases, V lost 4 bases, and 6 bases had no gene match. CDR3 length: 16 residues. CDR3 protein: CASSSEGTSGANEQFF. CDR3 nucleotide sequence: TGTGCCAGCAGCTCCGAAGGGACTAGCGGGGCCAATGAGCAGTTCTTC.

In this sample, this clonotype turned up many times. Here the CDR3 DNA reads TGTGCCAGCAGCCCGATGGGGTCCTCCGAAGAGACCCAGTACTTC. Translating gives CASSPMGSSEETQYF. V and J are TRBV28 and TRBJ2-5; D gene ambiguous. Trimming left V 6 bases short and J 3 bases short, with 17 bases between. Germline lookup yields CDR1 MDHEN and CDR2 SYDVKM. This CDR3 is built from 15 residues.

This clonotype appeared many times. V and J are TRBV3-1 and TRBJ2-7; 9 bases line up with TRBD1. With V trimmed by 0 bases and J by 7 bases, 4 bases remained unmatched. CDR3 length: 14 amino acids. The germline V gene has CDR1 LGHDT and CDR2 YNNKEL (reference sequence). Here the CDR3 DNA reads TGTGCCAGCAGCCAAGACCCTGACAGGGGGGAGCAGTACTTC. Translation gives CASSQDPDRGEQYF.

At least ten counts were recorded for this clonotype. V is TRBV12-3 or TRBV12-4 and J is TRBJ1-4; 11 bases line up with TRBD1. Trimming took 6 bases from V and 5 from J; bases not matched to a gene: 2. The CDR3 runs to 14 residues. CDR3: CASRGTGGNEKLFF. In DNA form, the CDR3 reads TGTGCCAGCAGGGGGACAGGGGGGAATGAAAAACTGTTTTTT.

This clonotype was seen a few times. The chain couples TRBV7-2 to TRBJ2-4; maybe TRBD2 (6 bases). Per germline, CDR1 SGHTA and CDR2 FQGNSA. Trimming shortened V by 5 bases and J by 8 bases, and 16 bases separated the two germline ends. There are 14 residues in the CDR3. The CDR3 sequence: CASSQAGFSDIQYF. In DNA form, the CDR3 reads TGTGCCAGCAGCCAGGCGGGGTTTAGCGACATTCAGTACTTC.